This TCR beta chain was recorded in a study of T cell responses to AZD1222 COVID-19 vaccine. From germline, CDR1 is SGHRS and CDR2 YFSETQ. Trimming removed 4 bases from V and 7 bases from J, with 14 bases in between. The CDR3 has 13 amino acids. Libraries were prepared by immunoSEQ multiplex PCR; TCRdb keeps only in-frame clonotypes and omits some of them. The sample includes fewer than 90,000 clones, 88% of them seen just once. This clone showed up just once. Material: peripheral blood, obtained 28 days after the second AZD1222 dose. This sequence joins TRBV5-1 and TRBJ1-2, with no clear D. The clonotype originates from an adult who received the AZD1222 COVID-19 vaccine. DNA of the CDR3: TGCGCCAGCAGCCCTCCGTCACAGAGTGGCTACACCTTC. It is translated as CASSPPSQSGYTF.